This TCR beta chain was identified in a study of T cell responses to AZD1222 COVID-19 vaccine. The CDR3 sequence is 14 residues long. Germline V gene data show CDR1 as KGHSH and CDR2 as LQKENI. V was clipped by 4 bases and J by 11 bases; unmatched bases: 13. Study observations and caveats: The peak T cell response came first, and repertoires were sampled only after it. CD4 TCRs linked to vaccination spanned spike, dominating at 160-218 and 743-854. Compared with day 0, the breadth and depth of the Spike-specific TCR repertoire rose significantly after two doses of AZD1222. White British people made up most donors, females outnumbered males, and clonal diversity was possibly underestimated.

Measured with immunoSEQ multiplex PCR; TCRdb has only the in-frame clones, and not every one. Of roughly 130,000 clones in the sample, 75% to 95% were seen once. Details on this clone: Its antigen is not known.

V usage is TRBV18 and J usage is TRBJ1-1; 7 positions match TRBD1. The TCR sequence derives from an adult in good health. Material: peripheral blood, obtained on day 0 of AZD1222 vaccination. The CDR3 loop is CASSQGQVVDSAFF. Written as DNA, the CDR3 is TGTGCCAGCTCACAAGGACAGGTCGTGGATTCGGCTTTCTTT.